This TCR beta chain was recovered during a study of PD-1 blockade in classical Hodgkin lymphoma. Sequencing used immunoSEQ multiplex PCR; TCRdb keeps in-frame clones, though not all of them. The sample yields fewer than 100,000 clones, under 95% seen once. The time point here: cycle 4 day 1 (C4D1), after 6 weeks of nivolumab. Each patient's relapse followed autologous stem cell transplantation, and brentuximab vedotin exposure varied. Classifying best responses yielded complete response, partial response or progressive disease. Study observations and caveats: Only CD4+ TCR diversity, not CD8+, had risen significantly by C4D1. Undefined causes, possibly disease activity or prior therapy, underlie the repertoire differences. Prior to therapy, complete responders displayed diversity much like that of newly diagnosed patients.

V was shortened by 0 bases and J by 9 bases, with 12 bases between the two germline ends. Germline V gives CDR1 MGHRA, CDR2 YSYEKL. The CDR3 is 13 amino acids. This clone was recorded a few times. Antigen: not known. The J gene is TRBJ2-7, the V gene TRBV4-1, with D unclear. The clonotype originates from a human donor with classical Hodgkin lymphoma. The material sequenced was peripheral blood mononuclear cells (PBMCs), taken before the fourth cycle of nivolumab. The CDR3 here is CASSQERRRTQYF. In DNA, the CDR3 is TGCGCCAGCAGCCAAGAACGCAGGAGAACGCAGTACTTC.